These 32 T cell receptor beta chains were sequenced from one sample in a study of cytomegalovirus exposure and HLA in healthy donors. Researchers ran the PCR with 60 Vbeta and 13 Jbeta primers. This table comes from immunoSEQ multiplex PCR, and its TCRdb copy is limited to in-frame clones, with some not included. The data include approximately 45,000 clones; the top ten clones carry approximately 16%. The specimen sequenced was PBMCs. The receptors were gathered from a male donor in good health and CMV-seronegative.

The V and J genes are TRBV5-8 and TRBJ1-1, with D tentatively TRBD1 (5 bases). CDR1 is SGHTS, CDR2 YDEGEE, per germline. This CDR3 spans 17 amino acids. Trimming removed 4 bases from V and 3 bases from J, with 22 bases in between. CDR3 DNA sequence: TGTGCCAGCAGCCCTCTGCGTCGGGGGGGATCTTACACTGAAGCTTTCTTT. It is translated as CASSPLRRGGSYTEAFF.

The chain uses TRBV19 and TRBJ2-7, with unresolved D. The V end was cut by 3 bases, the J end by 3 bases, with 9 bases between. The CDR3 is 13 amino acids. The V gene's germline CDR1 is LNHDA and CDR2 SQIVND (reference sequence). CDR3 bases: TGTGCCAGTAGTATTGTACAGAGCTACGAGCAGTACTTC. Amino acids: CASSIVQSYEQYF.

The chain is built from TRBV9 and TRBJ1-4; D ambiguous. V lost 1 base and J lost 8, with 6 bases in between. Germline CDR1 and CDR2: SGDLS and YYNGEE. This CDR3 has 12 amino acids. CDR3 DNA: TGTGCCAGCAGCGTATCGGGGGAAAAACTGTTTTTT. Translating gives CASSVSGEKLFF.

The V call is TRBV7-2, the J call TRBJ2-7; D possibly corresponds to TRBD2 (5 bases). The CDR3 has 15 amino acids. V lost 1 base, J lost 2 bases, and 12 bases lay in between. Germline values: CDR1 SGHTA, CDR2 FQGNSA. The CDR3 protein is CASSLGTLKTYEQYF. The CDR3 DNA reads TGTGCCAGCAGCTTAGGGACTCTCAAAACCTACGAGCAGTACTTC.

The chain joins TRBV30 to TRBJ1-2; D is undetermined. The V and J ends lost 6 bases and 3 bases respectively, with 14 bases between them. CDR1 GTSNPN and CDR2 SVGIG come from the germline V gene (reference sequence). This CDR3 has 13 amino acids. The CDR3, as DNA: TGTGCCTGCCCCCCGTTCCAGGACTATGGCTACACCTTC. It yields the protein CACPPFQDYGYTF.

The chain links TRBV9 to TRBJ2-4; TRBD2 aligns across 12 bases. The CDR3 extends over 18 amino acids. The V gene end was trimmed by 1 base and the J gene end by 0 bases; junction bases not matched to a gene: 5. Germline V gene lookup returns CDR1 SGDLS and CDR2 YYNGEE. The CDR3 loop reads CASSVTSGGPTAKNIQYF. In DNA, the CDR3 is TGTGCCAGCAGCGTAACTAGCGGGGGGCCAACAGCCAAAAACATTCAGTACTTC.

CDR3 sequence: CASSFTGSGELFF. The CDR3 DNA reads TGTGCCAGCAGCTTCACAGGGAGCGGGGAGCTGTTTTTT. The rearrangement uses TRBV5-6 and TRBJ2-2, with D possibly TRBD1 on 6 matching bases. Trimming cost V 2 bases and J 7 bases, with 9 bases left between them. Germline V CDR1 and CDR2: SGHDT, YYEEEE. This CDR3 is 13 amino acids long.

The V and J genes are TRBV18 and TRBJ1-6; D uncertain. This CDR3 spans 15 amino acids. Germline V gives CDR1 KGHSH, CDR2 LQKENI. Trimming shortened V by 3 bases and J by 6 bases, and 12 bases separated the two germline ends. CDR3 sequence reads: CASSPRSQVNSPLHF. Here the CDR3 DNA reads TGTGCCAGCTCACCTCGCAGTCAGGTTAATTCACCCCTCCACTTT.

The rearrangement joins TRBV10-2 to TRBJ2-7, with a possible D match to TRBD1 (6 bases). The V and J ends lost 5 bases and 1 base respectively, with 12 bases between them. CDR1 and CDR2 (germline): WSHSY, SAAADI. The CDR3 is made up of 14 amino acids. CDR3 protein: CASSRTVSSYEQYF. As DNA, the CDR3 is TGCGCCAGCAGTAGGACAGTCTCTTCCTACGAGCAGTACTTC.

The V gene is TRBV29-1, the J gene TRBJ2-7, with unresolved D. Germline CDR1 and CDR2: SQVTM and ANQGSEA. Trimming removed 4 bases at V and 2 bases at J, with 9 bases between. This CDR3 contains 12 residues. The CDR3 here is CSVGPTPYEQYF. In nucleotides, the CDR3 is TGCAGCGTTGGTCCTACCCCCTACGAGCAGTACTTC.

The V call is TRBV5-1, the J call TRBJ1-1; 10 positions agree with TRBD1. Germline CDR1 SGHRS, CDR2 YFSETQ. Losses at the gene ends were 0 bases for V and 6 bases for J; bases not matched to a gene: 5. This CDR3 comprises 15 residues. DNA for the CDR3: TGCGCCAGCAGCTTGGTGAGACAGGGGGCCTCTGAAGCTTTCTTT. It codes for CASSLVRQGASEAFF.

The chain recombines TRBV6-1 with TRBJ1-2, with D perhaps TRBD1 (5 bases). Per the germline V gene, CDR1 is MNHNS and CDR2 is SASEGT. V lost 6 bases and J 4 bases, leaving 6 bases between the germline ends. This CDR3 comprises 11 residues. CDR3 loop: CASSRVYGYTF. In DNA form, the CDR3 reads TGTGCCAGCAGCAGGGTCTATGGCTACACCTTC.

The V call is TRBV14, the J call TRBJ2-7, with D tentatively TRBD1 (6 bases). Per germline, CDR1 SGHDN and CDR2 FVKESK. CDR3 length: 13 amino acids. V lost 8 bases to trimming and J lost 2 bases, with 13 bases between them. CDR3 DNA: TGTGCCAGCGGACGGACAGCAGCCTACGAGCAGTACTTC. This encodes CASGRTAAYEQYF.

The CDR3 sequence is CASSYSTGAHGYTF. CDR3 DNA: TGTGCCAGCAGTTACTCGACAGGGGCGCATGGCTACACCTTC. This sequence joins TRBV6-5 and TRBJ1-2; 8 positions agree with TRBD1. Germline CDR1 reads MNHEY; CDR2 reads SVGAGI. The CDR3 loop spans 14 amino acids. The J segment lost 6 bases and the V segment lost 0 bases, leaving 3 bases of the junction unmatched.

The rearrangement uses TRBV6-6 and TRBJ2-4, with TRBD1 matching 12 bases. V lost 5 bases and J lost 7; bases outside the gene matches: 6. The length of the CDR3 is 15 residues. CDR1 is MNHNY, CDR2 SVGAGI, per germline (reference sequence). Here the CDR3 DNA reads TGTGCCAGCAGTCCGCTGGGACAGGGGGCGAACATTCAGTACTTC. Encoded protein: CASSPLGQGANIQYF.

The chain couples TRBV6-5 to TRBJ2-5, with 7 bases matching TRBD1. V dropped 6 bases and J dropped 5; count of bases not matched to a gene: 6. In germline, CDR1 is MNHEY, CDR2 SVGAGI. The CDR3 covers 13 residues. The CDR3 DNA follows: TGTGCCAGCAGCTCCTACAGGGGTGAGACCCAGTACTTC. The encoded protein is CASSSYRGETQYF.

This chain links TRBV14 with TRBJ2-7; 7 bases are a match to TRBD1. CDR3 length equals 15 residues. J was trimmed by 5 bases and V by 0 bases; bases with no gene match: 7. Germline loops: CDR1 SGHDN, CDR2 FVKESK. The CDR3 DNA reads TGTGCCAGCAGCCAAGATAGGAAAGGGGGCCACGAGCAGTACTTC. It encodes CASSQDRKGGHEQYF.

J is TRBJ2-3 and V is TRBV30; 7 bases match TRBD2. CDR1 and CDR2 from the germline V gene are GTSNPN and SVGIG (reference sequence). The CDR3 extends over 14 amino acids. Germline trimming cut 5 bases from V and 4 bases from J; bases unmatched to any gene: 9. The CDR3 reads CAWGHLAAADTQYF. The CDR3 nucleotides are TGTGCCTGGGGACACCTAGCGGCCGCAGATACGCAGTATTTT. Supplemented by reference TRBV30 and TRBJ2-3, the full variable domain reads SQTIHQWPATLVQPVGSPLSLECTVEGTSNPNLYWYRQAAGRGLQLLFYSVGIGQISSEVPQNLSASRPQDRQFILSSKKLLLSDSGFYLCAWGHLAAADTQYFGPGTRLTVL.

The chain uses TRBV30 and TRBJ1-2, with TRBD1 matching over 8 bases. V shed 0 bases, J shed 8 bases, and the junction held 11 bases outside the gene matches. CDR3 length: 15 residues. Germline V gene lookup returns CDR1 GTSNPN and CDR2 SVGIG (reference sequence). The CDR3: CAWSVNVGQVGGYTF. The CDR3 DNA is TGTGCCTGGAGTGTAAATGTGGGACAGGTCGGCGGCTACACCTTC.

The chain recombines TRBV18 with TRBJ2-5; 7 bases line up with TRBD2. This CDR3 contains 15 residues. After removal of 2 bases from V and 5 bases from J, the junction contained 8 bases not matched to a gene. CDR1 is KGHSH and CDR2 is LQKENI in the germline V gene. This CDR3 is CASSPRTSRGETQYF. In DNA, the CDR3 is TGTGCCAGCTCACCAAGAACTTCGCGGGGGGAGACCCAGTACTTC.

This CDR3 reads CASSLGLAVYEQYF. CDR3 DNA: TGCGCCAGCAGCTTGGGACTAGCGGTCTACGAGCAGTACTTC. This chain connects TRBV5-1 to TRBJ2-7; the match to TRBD2 covers 9 bases. J was trimmed by 3 bases and V by 0 bases; bases with no gene match: 1. Germline assignment: CDR1 SGHRS and CDR2 YFSETQ. The CDR3 is 14 amino acids. Using reference TRBV5-1 and TRBJ2-7 for the parts outside the CDR3, the full variable domain is KAGVTQTPRYLIKTRGQQVTLSCSPISGHRSVSWYQQTPGQGLQFLFEYFSETQRNKGNFPGRFSGRQFSNSRSEMNVSTLELGDSALYLCASSLGLAVYEQYFGPGTRLTVT.

As for this clone: Other DNA sequences in the sample encode the same CDR3. CDR3 bases: TGTGCCAGCAGCAGGGGGTCTGGAAACACCATATATTTT. Translation: CASSRGSGNTIYF. This chain connects TRBV2 to TRBJ1-3; TRBD1 matches at 7 bases. The CDR3 contains 13 residues. V lost 6 bases, J lost 1 base, and 0 bases stayed unmatched. The germline V gene has CDR1 SNHLY and CDR2 FYNNEI.

This chain joins TRBV5-4 and TRBJ2-2, with D possibly being TRBD1 (6 bases). The CDR3 sequence is 17 residues long. Germline V gene sequence: CDR1 SGHNT, CDR2 YYREEE (reference sequence). V was shortened by 4 bases and J by 0 bases, with 16 bases between the two germline ends. The CDR3 sequence is CASSGDTRIANTGELFF. The CDR3, as DNA: TGTGCCAGCAGCGGGGACACCAGGATCGCGAACACCGGGGAGCTGTTTTTT.

V and J are TRBV7-2 and TRBJ1-1; no definite D call. Germline loops: CDR1 SGHTA, CDR2 FQGNSA. CDR3 length: 13 amino acids. Trimming shortened V by 3 bases and J by 8 bases, and 13 bases separated the two germline ends. The CDR3 reads CASSFRGPREAFF. The CDR3 coding sequence is TGTGCCAGCAGCTTTCGGGGTCCTCGGGAAGCTTTCTTT.

V gene TRBV14 combines with J gene TRBJ2-1; a weak D match, TRBD1 (6 bases). Germline loops: CDR1 SGHDN, CDR2 FVKESK. This CDR3 comprises 15 residues. Trimming stripped 4 bases from V and 1 base from J, with 11 bases between. DNA for the CDR3: TGTGCCAGCAGCCCCCGGGACAAATCCTACAATGAGCAGTTCTTC. Its translation is CASSPRDKSYNEQFF.

The chain has TRBV9 and TRBJ2-5; D is undetermined. Germline CDR1 and CDR2: SGDLS and YYNGEE. This CDR3 comprises 14 residues. V lost 0 bases and J lost 0, with 6 bases in between. The CDR3 nucleotides are TGTGCCAGCAGCGTAGTCCCCAACCAAGAGACCCAGTACTTC. Translated, it gives CASSVVPNQETQYF.

This chain joins TRBV6-1 and TRBJ1-1, with D possibly TRBD1 on 5 matching bases. Trimming cost V 8 bases and J 4 bases, with 11 bases left between them. Germline V gene data show CDR1 as MNHNS and CDR2 as SASEGT. This CDR3 comprises 12 residues. The CDR3 coding sequence is TGTGCCAGCCAGGGAGGTGGCACTGAAGCTTTCTTT. Its translation is CASQGGGTEAFF.

The chain couples TRBV5-4 to TRBJ2-3, with 8 positions matching TRBD2. The CDR3 extends over 15 amino acids. Looked up from germline, CDR1 is SGHNT and CDR2 is YYREEE (reference sequence). V lost 5 bases to trimming and J lost 3 bases; unmatched junction nucleotides: 8. The CDR3 sequence: CASSYGGALTDTQYF. The CDR3 coding sequence is TGTGCCAGCAGTTACGGGGGGGCCTTGACAGATACGCAGTATTTT.

The J gene is TRBJ1-1, the V gene TRBV5-1; unclear D gene. Germline V gene lookup returns CDR1 SGHRS and CDR2 YFSETQ. V dropped 2 bases and J dropped 4 bases, with 9 bases sitting between them. This CDR3 region has 13 residues. The CDR3 bases are TGCGCCAGCAGCTTCCGGGAGGTCACTGAAGCTTTCTTT. Translated, it gives CASSFREVTEAFF.

The chain has TRBV5-1 and TRBJ1-2; 7 bases match TRBD1. This CDR3 comprises 14 residues. J was trimmed by 1 base and V by 4 bases; bases with no gene match: 4. Germline V lookup: CDR1 SGHRS, CDR2 YFSETQ. The CDR3 DNA is TGCGCCAGCAGCCCGGGACAGAGTAACTATGGCTACACCTTC. Residues: CASSPGQSNYGYTF.

The CDR3 loop reads CASSGQGRGYTF. The CDR3 region has the DNA TGTGCCAGCAGCGGACAGGGTCGGGGCTACACCTTC. The chain employs TRBV9 and TRBJ1-2; 7 nucleotides line up with TRBD1. Germline-derived CDR1 and CDR2 are SGDLS and YYNGEE. V was clipped by 3 bases and J by 8 bases; unmatched bases: 4. This CDR3 has 12 residues.

The chain combines TRBV13 with TRBJ2-2, with TRBD2 matching over 12 bases. The CDR3 consists of 17 residues. J lost 1 base, V lost 1 base, and 1 base had no gene match. Germline-derived CDR1 and CDR2 are PRHDT and FYEKMQ (reference sequence). The CDR3 loop reads CASSLELAGGNTGELFF. The CDR3, as DNA: TGTGCCAGCAGCTTAGAACTAGCGGGGGGGAACACCGGGGAGCTGTTTTTT.